This TCR beta chain was found in a study of blood T cell repertoires in COVID-19. About the research overall: In each case, the material was cDNA or gDNA derived from T cells, B-cell-depleted T cells, or PBMCs.

The V gene's germline CDR1 is MNHEY and CDR2 SVGAGI. The CDR3 is made up of 16 amino acids. V was clipped by 4 bases and J by 4 bases; unmatched bases: 10. The sample holds one count of this clone. The method was immunoSEQ multiplex PCR; TCRdb's version includes in-frame clones alone and lacks a portion of them. The top ten hold approximately 2.6% of the sample, which has about 260,000 clones, around 90% seen once. This clonotype originated in a person between 18 and 35 years old with COVID-19, enrolled during active disease. The sample consisted of peripheral blood. This sequence joins TRBV6-5 and TRBJ2-5; 9 nucleotides line up with TRBD2. Here the CDR3 DNA reads TGTGCCAGCAGTTCCCATAGTAGTAGCGGGAGAGAGACCCAGTACTTC. It translates to CASSSHSSSGRETQYF.